This T cell receptor (beta chain) was profiled in a study of control samples from healthy donors and cancer patients. The repertoire was sequenced with immunoSEQ multiplex PCR; TCRdb's copy has only in-frame clones and lacks some. The sample yields 54,000 or so clones, 85% to 95% seen once. Germline V gene sequence: CDR1 MNHNS, CDR2 SASEGT. The CDR3 is made up of 13 amino acids. V lost 3 bases and J 4 bases, leaving 7 bases between the germline ends. Regarding this clone: The sample contains more than one DNA sequence encoding this CDR3.

The receptor was isolated from a man aged 25 to 40 in good health. V usage is TRBV6-1 and J usage is TRBJ1-5; D remains ambiguous. The sequencing sample was made of blood. This CDR3 reads CASSESGNQPQHF. As DNA, the CDR3 is TGTGCCAGCAGTGAGTCGGGGAATCAGCCCCAGCATTTT.